These 13 T cell receptor beta chains came from one sample sequenced in a study of cytomegalovirus exposure and HLA in healthy donors. TCRdb's copy holds only in-frame clones and misses some; the assay was immunoSEQ multiplex PCR. The sample contains roughly 130,000 clones, about 86% of which appear only once. Sequenced input: PBMCs. These receptors were obtained from a man aged 18 to 35 in good health and CMV-seronegative.

A few counts support this clone. The gene calls are TRBV18 and TRBJ2-3, with D uncertain. The CDR3 spans 16 residues. Trimming removed 3 bases at V and 2 bases at J, with 15 bases between. Germline values: CDR1 KGHSH, CDR2 LQKENI. The CDR3 sequence: CASSPVLGGATDTQYF. In nucleotides, the CDR3 is TGTGCCAGCTCACCGGTCCTGGGTGGAGCCACAGATACGCAGTATTTT.

This chain connects TRBV4-3 to TRBJ2-7; TRBD2 aligns across 7 bases. The V and J ends lost 1 base and 2 bases, in that order; junction bases with no gene match: 5. This CDR3 is built from 15 residues. Germline-derived CDR1 and CDR2 are LGHNA and YSLEER. In DNA form, the CDR3 reads TGCGCCAGCAGCCAAGGGTCAGCGGGAACCTACGAGCAGTACTTC. This gives the protein CASSQGSAGTYEQYF.

V is TRBV28 and J is TRBJ1-3; D perhaps matches TRBD1 (6 bases). Germline CDR1 MDHEN, CDR2 SYDVKM. V shed 5 bases and J shed 3 bases, with 14 bases lying between them. The CDR3 covers 15 residues. The CDR3 loop is CASSGQGFYGNTIYF. In DNA form, the CDR3 reads TGTGCCAGCAGTGGTCAGGGGTTTTATGGAAACACCATATATTTT.

The rearrangement links TRBV27 to TRBJ2-3; 9 bases fit TRBD1. In germline, CDR1 is MNHEY, CDR2 SMNVEV (reference sequence). The CDR3 is 20 residues long. J was trimmed by 5 bases and V by 3 bases; bases with no gene match: 21. The CDR3, as DNA: TGTGCCAGCAGTTTGTCACCCCAATCCGGGACAGGGTACATAGGAGATACGCAGTATTTT. It yields the protein CASSLSPQSGTGYIGDTQYF.

This clone was observed a single time. J is TRBJ2-1 and V is TRBV5-1; 12 bases align to TRBD2. Trimming removed 2 bases from V and 0 bases from J; junction bases left unmatched: 9. Per the germline V gene, CDR1 is SGHRS and CDR2 is YFSETQ. The CDR3 is 19 amino acids. The CDR3: CASSFLGLAGTSSYNEQFF. The CDR3 DNA reads as TGCGCCAGCAGCTTTTTGGGACTAGCGGGCACTAGCTCCTACAATGAGCAGTTCTTC.

This clone has a handful of counts. The V gene is TRBV7-9, the J gene TRBJ1-4; no clear D gene. Germline assignment: CDR1 SEHNR and CDR2 FQNEAQ (reference sequence). V lost 5 bases and J 5 bases, leaving 12 bases between the germline ends. This CDR3 spans 14 amino acids. CDR3 region: CASSLEAENEKLFF. In nucleotides, the CDR3 is TGTGCCAGCAGCCTCGAGGCTGAAAATGAAAAACTGTTTTTT.

This clone is a singleton in its sample. The chain is built from TRBV5-1 and TRBJ2-7; 9 bases fit TRBD2. CDR1 and CDR2 from the germline V gene are SGHRS and YFSETQ. J gave up 0 bases and V 2 bases, and 0 bases lay outside the gene matches. The CDR3 runs to 14 residues. The CDR3 sequence is CASSFSGSSYEQYF. Written as DNA, the CDR3 is TGCGCCAGCAGCTTTAGCGGGAGCTCCTACGAGCAGTACTTC.

V gene TRBV18 combines with J gene TRBJ1-5; D remains ambiguous. CDR3 length: 13 residues. CDR1 is KGHSH and CDR2 is LQKENI in the germline V gene. The V gene lost 0 bases and the J gene lost 4 bases, with 4 bases spanning the gap. The CDR3 nucleotides read TGTGCCAGCTCACCACCTTCGAATCAGCCCCAGCATTTT. This codes for CASSPPSNQPQHF.

CDR3 region: CAIRDDSARSYNEQFF. In DNA form, the CDR3 reads TGTGCCATCAGGGATGATAGCGCCCGCTCCTACAATGAGCAGTTCTTC. The genes are TRBV10-3 and TRBJ2-1; possibly TRBD2 for D (5 bases). The length of the CDR3 is 16 residues. V gave up 6 bases and J gave up 0 bases, with 15 bases separating them. Germline V lookup: CDR1 ENHRY, CDR2 SYGVKD.

V and J are TRBV19 and TRBJ2-7, with 10 bases fitting TRBD2. Trimming at V came to 8 bases and at J to 7 bases, leaving 8 bases not matched to a gene. Germline CDR1 and CDR2: LNHDA and SQIVND (reference sequence). The CDR3 spans 13 residues. The DNA of the CDR3 is TGTGCCAGTGGTCTAGCGGGAGTAGGGGAGCAGTACTTC. Protein sequence: CASGLAGVGEQYF.

The chain uses TRBV6-5 and TRBJ2-4; tentative D call: TRBD2 (5 bases). CDR1 and CDR2 from the germline V gene are MNHEY and SVGAGI. Trimming cost V 1 base and J 9 bases, with 13 bases left between them. The CDR3 sequence is 14 residues long. The CDR3 loop reads CASSYLAYRSIQYF. As DNA, the CDR3 is TGTGCCAGCAGTTACTTAGCGTACCGGAGCATTCAGTACTTC.

The chain is built from TRBV7-9 and TRBJ1-4; the match to TRBD1 covers 10 bases. This CDR3 has 17 residues. Germline V gives CDR1 SEHNR, CDR2 FQNEAQ (reference sequence). The J segment lost 2 bases and the V segment lost 5 bases, leaving 8 bases of the junction unmatched. The DNA for the CDR3 is TGTGCCAGCAGCCCCGGGACAGGGGAGAAGACTAATGAAAAACTGTTTTTT. Translated, it gives CASSPGTGEKTNEKLFF.

The V and J genes are TRBV5-5 and TRBJ2-1; D is uncertain. V shed 0 bases and J shed 7 bases, with 8 bases lying between them. Germline V gene lookup returns CDR1 SGHKS and CDR2 YYEKEE (reference sequence). The CDR3 contains 13 residues. The CDR3 loop is CASSLAVKNEQFF. CDR3 sequence (DNA): TGTGCCAGCAGCTTGGCGGTCAAAAATGAGCAGTTCTTC.